These 25 T cell receptor beta chains share one sample of origin, sequenced in a study of molecular identifiers for immune sequencing clone quantification. MiXCR, applied by TCRdb to the PCR reads, yields one record per CDR3 protein. Of 85,000 to 100,000 distinct CDR3 sequences in the sample, 21% were seen once. Sequencing was performed on naive CD8+ T cells from blood, with Jurkat cell RNA spiked in. Sample subset: FACS-sorted CD8+CD4-CCR7+CD45RA+ naive T cells. The source is a human donor in good health. Some libraries in this study had Jurkat cell RNA spiked in.

This clonotype came up a few times. A much larger clone lies one base from this, so it may be a read error. This chain connects TRBV5-1 to TRBJ1-4, with D perhaps matching TRBD1 (5 bases). The V end lost 4 bases, the J end lost 12 bases, and 22 bases lay between the germline ends. CDR3 length: 15 residues. Germline V gene data show CDR1 as SGHRS and CDR2 as YFSETQ. The CDR3 nucleotides are TGCGCCAGCAGCCTGGAAGGGACTCTCTGGGAAGAACTGTTTTTT. Protein: CASSLEGTLWEELFF.

V is TRBV27 and J is TRBJ1-1, with a weak D call TRBD1 (6 bases). CDR1 MNHEY and CDR2 SMNVEV come from the germline V gene (reference sequence). V was pared by 6 bases and J by 1 base, with 18 bases between. The CDR3 has 16 amino acids. DNA for the CDR3: TGTGCCAGCAGATCCCTCAGGGGAGACCCGAACACTGAAGCTTTCTTT. Its protein is CASRSLRGDPNTEAFF.

This clonotype was observed at least ten times. The CDR3 sequence is CASSPSRAPNTGELFF. CDR3 DNA: TGTGCCAGCAGCCCTAGTCGGGCCCCGAACACCGGGGAGCTGTTTTTT. The chain uses TRBV3-1 and TRBJ2-2; D is ambiguous. Trimming took 4 bases from V and 0 from J, leaving 12 bases between them. CDR3 size: 16 residues. The germline V gene encodes CDR1 LGHDT and CDR2 YNNKEL (reference sequence).

The chain employs TRBV28 and TRBJ2-4, with D maybe TRBD2 (7 bases). Germline lookup yields CDR1 MDHEN and CDR2 SYDVKM. Trimming left V 6 bases short and J 5 bases short, with 17 bases between. The CDR3 runs 15 residues. The CDR3 loop reads CASRQWGGGQNIQYF. The CDR3 DNA sequence: TGTGCCAGCAGACAGTGGGGGGGGGGGCAAAACATTCAGTACTTC.

The J gene is TRBJ2-1, the V gene TRBV13, with D uncertain. From germline, CDR1 is PRHDT and CDR2 FYEKMQ (reference sequence). This CDR3 is 15 amino acids long. The V gene lost 2 bases and the J gene lost 0 bases, with 8 bases spanning the gap. The CDR3 sequence is CASSLRLLSYNEQFF. The CDR3 DNA is TGTGCCAGCAGCTTACGGCTTCTCTCCTACAATGAGCAGTTCTTC.

This clonotype was seen more than once but under ten times. The chain combines TRBV6-5 with TRBJ2-7; a weak D match, TRBD1 (5 bases). The CDR3 runs 13 residues. Trimming left V 4 bases short and J 3 bases short, with 10 bases between. CDR1 MNHEY and CDR2 SVGAGI come from the germline V gene. This chain's CDR3 is CASSSIQGYEQYF. The DNA of the CDR3 is TGTGCCAGCAGTTCCATCCAGGGCTACGAGCAGTACTTC.

A remark on this clonotype: One end of the junction is discordant with germline, which a read error may explain. This rearrangement joins TRBV6-2 or TRBV6-3 to TRBJ1-1; 7 bases fit TRBD1. The CDR3 loop spans 14 amino acids. In germline, CDR1 is MNHEY, CDR2 SVGEGT. The CDR3 protein is CACRDYGTVTEAFF. The CDR3 DNA reads TGTGCCTGCAGAGACTACGGGACAGTCACTGAAGCTTTCTTT.

CDR3 in DNA: TGCGCCAGCAGCCACAAAACAGGGCTTCCTGAAGCTTTCTTT. This encodes CASSHKTGLPEAFF. The rearrangement uses TRBV4-1 and TRBJ1-1; D is possibly TRBD1 (6 bases). CDR3 size: 14 residues. CDR1 and CDR2 (germline): MGHRA, YSYEKL. The V and J ends lost 3 bases and 6 bases respectively, with 14 bases between them.

This clonotype was detected many times. The J gene is TRBJ2-1, the V gene TRBV19; D remains ambiguous. Trimming shortened V by 3 bases and J by 7 bases, and 7 bases separated the two germline ends. Germline lookup yields CDR1 LNHDA and CDR2 SQIVND (reference sequence). This CDR3 contains 12 residues. CDR3 coding DNA: TGTGCCAGTAGTATCCAAGGGAATGAGCAGTTCTTC. Protein sequence: CASSIQGNEQFF.

This clonotype was seen many times. This chain connects TRBV6-1 to TRBJ2-7; D may be TRBD1 (6 bases). Germline lookup yields CDR1 MNHNS and CDR2 SASEGT. The V gene lost 3 bases and the J gene lost 2 bases, with 11 bases spanning the gap. This CDR3 is 14 amino acids long. The CDR3 nucleotides read TGTGCCAGCAGTGAGTCACAGGGCGCCTACGAGCAGTACTTC. Its protein product is CASSESQGAYEQYF.

V and J are TRBV2 and TRBJ2-5; D is ambiguous. The CDR3 length is 15 residues. V lost 2 bases to trimming and J lost 2 bases, with 12 bases between them. Germline-derived CDR1 and CDR2 are SNHLY and FYNNEI. The CDR3 bases are TGTGCCAGCAGTGAACCCCAGCCGCCTCAAGAGACCCAGTACTTC. Protein: CASSEPQPPQETQYF.

This clonotype has only a few counts. The chain carries TRBV7-9 and TRBJ2-2; D is perhaps TRBD1 (6 bases). The CDR3 spans 16 residues. Looked up from germline, CDR1 is SEHNR and CDR2 is FQNEAQ (reference sequence). V was shortened by 3 bases and J by 0 bases, with 11 bases between the two germline ends. This chain's CDR3 is CASSFIDRTNTGELFF. The CDR3 region has the DNA TGTGCCAGCAGCTTTATCGACAGGACGAACACCGGGGAGCTGTTTTTT.

With regard to this clonotype: A much larger clone is a single base away; this may be a read error. This chain links TRBV5-3 with TRBJ2-1; unclear D gene. TRBV5-3 is classed as an ORF, of uncertain function. This CDR3 contains 14 residues. The CDR3 sequence: CASSHPETPNERFF. The CDR3 region has the DNA TGTGCCAGCAGCCACCCGGAGACGCCTAATGAGCGGTTCTTC.

This clonotype was seen a handful of times. This sequence joins TRBV3-1 and TRBJ2-7, with D possibly called TRBD1 or TRBD2 (5 bases each). The CDR3 is 15 amino acids. The germline V and J ends were trimmed by 4 bases and 0 bases, with 13 bases remaining between them. Per the germline V gene, CDR1 is LGHDT and CDR2 is YNNKEL (reference sequence). The CDR3 DNA reads as TGTGCCAGCAGCCCCGGGACGCCGAGCTCCTACGAGCAGTACTTC. It is translated as CASSPGTPSSYEQYF.

This clonotype appeared many times. The chain uses TRBV5-1 and TRBJ1-4; D is unclear. The germline gives CDR1 SGHRS, CDR2 YFSETQ. Trimming took off 0 bases at V and 8 bases at J, with 8 bases between the two ends. The CDR3 contains 13 residues. CDR3 nucleotides: TGCGCCAGCAGCTTGGTTGGCTCCGAAAAACTGTTTTTT. Residues: CASSLVGSEKLFF.

This clonotype was picked up a small number of times. The rearrangement links TRBV5-6 to TRBJ2-5; D is unclear. CDR1 and CDR2 from the germline V gene are SGHDT and YYEEEE. Trimming shortened V by 3 bases and J by 1 base, and 13 bases separated the two germline ends. The CDR3 sequence is 15 residues long. The CDR3 coding sequence is TGTGCCAGCAGCTCAAAACCCTGGCCCCAAGAGACCCAGTACTTC. It encodes CASSSKPWPQETQYF.

This clonotype was recorded at least ten times. CDR3 region: CATAGQGATEAFF. In nucleotides, the CDR3 is TGTGCCACCGCGGGACAGGGGGCAACTGAAGCTTTCTTT. V usage is TRBV15 and J usage is TRBJ1-1; 12 positions agree with TRBD1. This CDR3 spans 13 amino acids. From germline, CDR1 is LNHNV and CDR2 YYDKDF (reference sequence). Germline trimming cut 8 bases from V and 5 bases from J; bases unmatched to any gene: 3.

A remark on this clonotype: A much larger clonotype is one base distant, so this may be a read error. The chain uses TRBV5-4 and TRBJ2-7; either TRBD1 or TRBD2 may fit D (6 bases each). This CDR3 is 12 amino acids long. Germline-derived CDR1 and CDR2 are SGHNT and YYREEE (reference sequence). The CDR3 DNA is TGTGCTGAGGGGGGTGGTGGTGACGAGCAGCACTTC. Translating gives CAEGGGGDEQHF.

This clonotype came up many times. V is TRBV6-2 or TRBV6-3 and J is TRBJ1-1; TRBD1 is a possible D gene (5 bases). CDR1 MNHEY and CDR2 SVGEGT come from the germline V gene. The CDR3 sequence is 12 residues long. The V gene lost 6 bases and the J gene lost 7 bases, with 12 bases spanning the gap. The DNA for the CDR3 is TGTGCCAGCAGGGAAAACAGGAATGAAGCTTTCTTT. Its translation: CASRENRNEAFF.

This clonotype was detected only a few times. This sequence joins TRBV27 and TRBJ1-1; D is unresolved. Germline values: CDR1 MNHEY, CDR2 SMNVEV (reference sequence). The ends were cut back, 3 bases at V and 1 base at J, with 6 bases in the middle. The CDR3 is 13 amino acids. The DNA for the CDR3 is TGTGCCAGCAGTTTCCTAAAGAACACTGAAGCTTTCTTT. Residues: CASSFLKNTEAFF.

Many counts were recorded for this clonotype. The V call is TRBV12-3 or TRBV12-4, the J call TRBJ1-1; D is uncertain. The CDR3 runs 14 residues. V lost 5 bases, J lost 1 base, and 11 bases lay in between. CDR3 in amino acids: CASSPPRGNTEAFF. The CDR3 nucleotides are TGTGCCAGCAGTCCCCCCCGGGGGAACACTGAAGCTTTCTTT.

For this clonotype: This may be a read error: a much more frequent sequence differs by one nucleotide. V and J are TRBV9 and TRBJ1-5; D call uncertain. Germline CDR1 SGDLS, CDR2 YYNGEE. This CDR3 spans 13 amino acids. V dropped 0 bases and J dropped 10 bases, with 11 bases sitting between them. CDR3 region: CASSVVEGGPQHF. The CDR3 DNA follows: TGTGCCAGCAGCGTAGTGGAGGGCGGTCCCCAGCATTTT.

The chain has TRBV7-8 and TRBJ2-3, with TRBD2 matching over 9 bases. This CDR3 spans 19 amino acids. V lost 1 base, J lost 6 bases, and 17 bases stayed unmatched. Germline CDR1 reads SGHVS; CDR2 reads FQNEAQ. CDR3 loop: CASSLDQAVAGDFGDTQYF. The CDR3 DNA reads TGTGCCAGCAGCTTAGATCAGGCTGTAGCGGGGGATTTCGGGGATACGCAGTATTTT.

In the case of this clonotype: The junction shows a germline mismatch at one end, possibly a read error. V and J are TRBV24-1 and TRBJ2-3; 10 nucleotides line up with TRBD2. The CDR3 runs 18 residues. Germline V gives CDR1 KGHDR, CDR2 SFDVKD. CDR3 loop: CAISGAPPGLADTDTQYF. In DNA, the CDR3 is TGTGCCATCAGTGGCGCCCCACCCGGACTAGCGGACACAGATACGCAGTATTTT.

The gene calls are TRBV11-2 and TRBJ2-1; D gene uncertain. CDR3 length: 12 amino acids. Germline V CDR1 and CDR2: SGHAT, FQNNGV. Trimming cost V 7 bases and J 2 bases, with 6 bases left between them. CDR3 DNA: TGTGCCAGCACCCGGGCCTACAATGAGCAGTTCTTC. Encoded protein: CASTRAYNEQFF.